These 24 T cell receptor beta chains were all obtained from the same sample, sequenced in a study of T cell responses to AZD1222 COVID-19 vaccine. Using immunoSEQ multiplex PCR, the repertoire was profiled, and TCRdb retains in-frame clones only, with some absent. The sample carries tens of thousands of clones, roughly 90% recorded once. This material consisted of peripheral blood, taken 28 days after the second AZD1222 dose. The source of these receptors is an adult who received the AZD1222 COVID-19 vaccine.

The chain employs TRBV3-1 (or the pseudogene TRBV3-2) and TRBJ2-5; D gene uncertain. Germline V CDR1 and CDR2: LGHDT, YNNKEL (reference sequence). Trimming cost V 1 base and J 8 bases, with 14 bases left between them. This CDR3 contains 14 residues. This CDR3 reads CASSQVLRSFTQYF. CDR3 bases: TGTGCCAGCAGCCAAGTCCTTAGGTCGTTCACCCAGTACTTC.

The chain carries TRBV4-1 and TRBJ2-2, with a weak D call TRBD2 (6 bases). The CDR3 loop spans 17 amino acids. CDR1 is MGHRA, CDR2 YSYEKL, per germline. V lost 3 bases to trimming and J lost 2 bases, with 16 bases between them. CDR3 coding DNA: TGCGCCAGCAGCCAGGTCCGGGGGTCGGTTAACACCGGGGAGCTGTTTTTT. This gives the protein CASSQVRGSVNTGELFF.

The rearrangement links TRBV9 to TRBJ2-3, with D tentatively TRBD1 (6 bases). Germline assignment: CDR1 SGDLS and CDR2 YYNGEE. This CDR3 has 17 amino acids. Trimming took off 3 bases at V and 4 bases at J, with 21 bases between the two ends. CDR3 in amino acids: CASSDHWGRGIADTQYF. Here the CDR3 DNA reads TGTGCCAGCAGCGACCACTGGGGCAGGGGAATTGCAGATACGCAGTATTTT.

The table lists this clone with a few counts. This sequence joins TRBV7-9 and TRBJ1-3; D not resolved. Trimming cost V 9 bases and J 7 bases, with 16 bases left between them. The CDR3 is made up of 13 amino acids. Germline lookup yields CDR1 SEHNR and CDR2 FQNEAQ (reference sequence). The CDR3 loop is CASTLPSPNTIYF. CDR3 DNA sequence: TGTGCCAGTACCCTGCCGTCCCCGAACACCATATATTTT.

The chain couples TRBV9 to TRBJ2-1, with unresolved D. The CDR3 runs 15 residues. Trimming took 0 bases from V and 9 from J, leaving 16 bases between them. Germline V gives CDR1 SGDLS, CDR2 YYNGEE. CDR3 DNA: TGTGCCAGCAGCGTAGTTTCCCTGGAAAAGGTTGAGCAGTTCTTC. Its protein is CASSVVSLEKVEQFF.

The chain has TRBV6-5 and TRBJ2-7, with D unclear. This CDR3 is built from 14 residues. Germline CDR1 is MNHEY and CDR2 is SVGAGI. Between the trimmed V and J ends, which lost 8 bases and 5 bases, there was a span of 19 bases. DNA for the CDR3: TGTGCCAGCGGTAAGGACCCAAGTTCCCACGAGCAGTACTTC. It specifies CASGKDPSSHEQYF.

This chain connects TRBV11-2 to TRBJ2-7; no firm D call. The CDR3 consists of 15 residues. Trimming pared 2 bases from V and 3 bases from J, leaving 14 bases between. CDR1 and CDR2 from the germline V gene are SGHAT and FQNNGV. CDR3 in amino acids: CASSLSDQTIYEQYV. The CDR3 bases are TGTGCCAGCAGCTTAAGTGATCAAACAATCTACGAGCAGTACGTC.

The V call is TRBV15, the J call TRBJ2-7; D remains unclear. Germline V gene data show CDR1 as LNHNV and CDR2 as YYDKDF (reference sequence). The CDR3 runs to 15 residues. The V and J ends lost 3 bases and 3 bases respectively, with 15 bases between them. The CDR3 region is CATSRDRARLYEQYF. The CDR3 DNA sequence: TGTGCCACCAGCAGGGACCGGGCCCGACTCTACGAGCAGTACTTC.

The V gene is TRBV12-5, the J gene TRBJ2-3; no firm D call. In germline, CDR1 is LGHNT, CDR2 FRNRAP. This CDR3 has 15 amino acids. Trimming removed 5 bases from V and 0 bases from J, with 12 bases in between. DNA for the CDR3: TGTGCTAGTGGTCCCCCGCGGCTTAGCACAGATACGCAGTATTTT. It yields the protein CASGPPRLSTDTQYF.

V gene TRBV10-1 combines with J gene TRBJ2-5; D may be TRBD1 (6 bases). The ends were cut back, 3 bases at V and 1 base at J, with 15 bases in the middle. The CDR3 is 16 residues long. Looked up from germline, CDR1 is WNHNN and CDR2 is SYGVQD (reference sequence). The chain's CDR3 is CASSEGQQTLQETQYF. The CDR3 DNA reads as TGCGCCAGCAGTGAAGGACAGCAGACACTCCAAGAGACCCAGTACTTC.

The chain links TRBV27 to TRBJ2-1, with D hard to call. Germline V lookup: CDR1 MNHEY, CDR2 SMNVEV (reference sequence). Deletions cut 3 bases from V and 9 bases from J, with 15 bases between. The CDR3 length is 14 residues. This chain's CDR3 is CASSFVPPWGEQFF. For the CDR3, the DNA is TGTGCCAGCAGTTTTGTGCCGCCATGGGGTGAGCAGTTCTTC.

This sequence joins TRBV6-5 and TRBJ1-1; D not resolved. This CDR3 has 12 amino acids. V lost 7 bases and J 4 bases, leaving 10 bases between the germline ends. Germline CDR1 is MNHEY and CDR2 is SVGAGI. The CDR3 reads CASIQEPTEAFF. The CDR3 region has the DNA TGTGCCAGCATTCAGGAACCCACTGAAGCTTTCTTT.

The V call is TRBV6-5, the J call TRBJ2-1; 7 bases line up with TRBD1. Germline CDR1 and CDR2: MNHEY and SVGAGI. The CDR3 loop spans 15 amino acids. V shed 1 base, J shed 6 bases, and the junction held 6 bases outside the gene matches. The CDR3: CASSYWNRGSNEQFF. The CDR3 DNA sequence: TGTGCCAGCAGTTACTGGAACAGGGGTTCCAATGAGCAGTTCTTC.

V is TRBV7-2 and J is TRBJ1-5; D gene unclear. This CDR3 contains 14 residues. Looked up from germline, CDR1 is SGHTA and CDR2 is FQGNSA. Trimming pared 0 bases from V and 5 bases from J, leaving 8 bases between. The CDR3 spells CASSLAGSDQPQHF. The CDR3 region has the DNA TGTGCCAGCAGCTTAGCTGGTTCAGATCAGCCCCAGCATTTT.

This sequence joins TRBV27 and TRBJ2-1; no clear D gene. Germline V lookup: CDR1 MNHEY, CDR2 SMNVEV (reference sequence). CDR3 length: 14 residues. V was trimmed by 0 bases and J by 4 bases, leaving 7 bases between them. The CDR3 is CASSLSAGYNEQFF. In DNA, the CDR3 is TGTGCCAGCAGTTTATCAGCAGGTTACAATGAGCAGTTCTTC.

V usage is TRBV18 and J usage is TRBJ2-5, with 7 positions matching TRBD1. The germline V gene encodes CDR1 KGHSH and CDR2 LQKENI. The V gene end was trimmed by 6 bases and the J gene end by 5 bases; junction bases not matched to a gene: 6. The CDR3 covers 13 residues. CDR3 region: CASSPGQLETQYF. In nucleotides, the CDR3 is TGTGCCAGCTCGCCGGGACAGTTGGAGACCCAGTACTTC.

The rearrangement joins TRBV7-2 to TRBJ2-1; possible D gene TRBD1, 6 bases. Germline V gene sequence: CDR1 SGHTA, CDR2 FQGNSA. The CDR3 sequence is 15 residues long. V lost 1 base to trimming and J lost 5 bases, with 12 bases between them. CDR3 amino acids: CASSLVGGTNNEQFF. DNA of the CDR3: TGTGCCAGCAGCTTAGTGGGTGGGACAAACAATGAGCAGTTCTTC. Based on the CDR3 plus reference TRBV7-2 and TRBJ2-1, the full variable domain is GAGVSQSPSNKVTEKGKDVELRCDPISGHTALYWYRQSLGQGLEFLIYFQGNSAPDKSGLPSDRFSAERTGGSVSTLTIQRTQQEDSAVYLCASSLVGGTNNEQFFGPGTRLTVL.

A few counts support this clone. The genes are TRBV18 and TRBJ1-1; possible D gene TRBD1, 5 bases. Germline loops: CDR1 KGHSH, CDR2 LQKENI. There are 15 residues in the CDR3. V dropped 8 bases and J dropped 7 bases, with 23 bases sitting between them. The CDR3 bases are TGTGCCAGCGATTTTAATGCGGGGGTGTATGGTGAAGCTTTCTTT. As protein: CASDFNAGVYGEAFF.

V and J are TRBV30 and TRBJ2-7, with a possible D match to TRBD2 (5 bases). CDR1 is GTSNPN and CDR2 is SVGIG in the germline V gene (reference sequence). With 3 bases removed from V and 1 base from J, the gap between germline ends came to 13 bases. The CDR3 loop spans 14 amino acids. The CDR3 DNA reads as TGTGCCTGGAGGCAGCGGACCAATTCCTACGAGCAGTACGTC. Amino acid sequence: CAWRQRTNSYEQYV.

The rearrangement joins TRBV23-1 to TRBJ2-3; TRBD1 matches 7 bases. TRBV23-1 has ORF status, its function being uncertain. With V trimmed by 7 bases and J by 0 bases, 7 bases remained unmatched. This CDR3 has 15 residues. CDR3 DNA: TGCGCCAGCAACCCGGGACAGCCTAGCACAGATACGCAGTATTTT. This gives the protein CASNPGQPSTDTQYF.

The chain couples TRBV6-5 to TRBJ1-1; tentative D call: TRBD1 (6 bases). The ends were cut back, 0 bases at V and 4 bases at J, with 12 bases in the middle. The length of the CDR3 is 15 residues. Germline V gene lookup returns CDR1 MNHEY and CDR2 SVGAGI. The CDR3 spells CASSYSGEGGTEAFF. The CDR3 coding sequence is TGTGCCAGCAGTTACTCGGGGGAAGGGGGCACTGAAGCTTTCTTT.

The chain carries TRBV21-1 and TRBJ1-4. TRBV21-1 is a pseudogene. The CDR3 extends over 16 amino acids. The CDR3 here is CASSLYNRPAGEKLFF. CDR3 DNA: TGTGCCAGCAGTCTTTATAACAGGCCCGCGGGTGAAAAACTGTTTTTT.

V is TRBV5-6 and J is TRBJ2-3, with 10 bases matching TRBD2. Germline V lookup: CDR1 SGHDT, CDR2 YYEEEE. V shed 5 bases and J 2 bases; nucleotides not matched to a gene: 5. This CDR3 has 15 amino acids. CDR3 protein: CASRIAGGNTDTQYF. CDR3 coding DNA: TGTGCCAGCAGAATAGCGGGGGGAAACACAGATACGCAGTATTTT.

The chain carries TRBV1 and TRBJ1-1. TRBV1 is classified as a pseudogene. The CDR3 has 16 amino acids. The CDR3 region has the DNA TGCACCAGCAGCCAAGATCGCCAGCGTGAGAACACTGAAGCTTTCTTT. This translates into CTSSQDRQRENTEAFF.